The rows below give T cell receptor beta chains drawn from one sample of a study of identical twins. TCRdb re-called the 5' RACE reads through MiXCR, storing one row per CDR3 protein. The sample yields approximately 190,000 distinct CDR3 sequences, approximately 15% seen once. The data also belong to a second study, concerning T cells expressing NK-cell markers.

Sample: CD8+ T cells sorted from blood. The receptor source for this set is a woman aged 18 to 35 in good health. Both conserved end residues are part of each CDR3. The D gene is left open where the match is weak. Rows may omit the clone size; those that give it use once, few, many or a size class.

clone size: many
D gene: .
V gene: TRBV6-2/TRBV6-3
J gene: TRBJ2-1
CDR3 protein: CASGRWSSYNEQFF

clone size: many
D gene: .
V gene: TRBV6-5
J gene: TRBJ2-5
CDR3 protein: CASSYRGQQETQYF

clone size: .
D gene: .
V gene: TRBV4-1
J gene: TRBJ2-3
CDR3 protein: CASSHPGETQYF

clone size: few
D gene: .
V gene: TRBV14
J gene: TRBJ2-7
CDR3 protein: CASSQPNTYEQYF

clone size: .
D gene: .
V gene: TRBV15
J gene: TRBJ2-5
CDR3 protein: CATSRGFQETQYF

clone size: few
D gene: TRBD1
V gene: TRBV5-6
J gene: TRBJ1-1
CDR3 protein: CASSSGGLPFF

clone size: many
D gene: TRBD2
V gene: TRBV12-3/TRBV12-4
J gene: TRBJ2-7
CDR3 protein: CASSLTSGRRSYEQYF

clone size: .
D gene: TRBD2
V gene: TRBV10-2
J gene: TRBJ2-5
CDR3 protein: CASGSGTGETQYF

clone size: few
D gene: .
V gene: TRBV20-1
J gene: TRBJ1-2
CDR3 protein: CSARDPMAGETGGYTF

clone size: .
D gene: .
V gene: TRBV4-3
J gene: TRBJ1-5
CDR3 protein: CASSQDRHHNQPQHF

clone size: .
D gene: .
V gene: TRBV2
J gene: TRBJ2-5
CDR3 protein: CASSVRETQYF

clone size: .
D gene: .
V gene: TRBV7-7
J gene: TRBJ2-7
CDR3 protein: CASSPGSTYEQYF

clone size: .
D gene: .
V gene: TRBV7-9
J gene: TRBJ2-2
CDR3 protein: CASSLERSPGELFF

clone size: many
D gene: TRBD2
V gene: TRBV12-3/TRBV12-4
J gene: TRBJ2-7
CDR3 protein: CASSEGLAGDEQYF

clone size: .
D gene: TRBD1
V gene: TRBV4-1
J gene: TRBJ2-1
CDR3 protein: CASSRTTGGNEQFF

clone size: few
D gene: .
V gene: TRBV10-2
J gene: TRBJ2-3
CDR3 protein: CASSEPPEETQYF

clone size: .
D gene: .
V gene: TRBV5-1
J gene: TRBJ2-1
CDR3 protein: CASSLDRVGLGYNEQFF

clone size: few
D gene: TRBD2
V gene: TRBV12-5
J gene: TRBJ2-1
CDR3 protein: CASGSGGRNEQFF

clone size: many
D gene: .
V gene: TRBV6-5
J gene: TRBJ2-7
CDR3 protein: CASSYSGTYEQYF

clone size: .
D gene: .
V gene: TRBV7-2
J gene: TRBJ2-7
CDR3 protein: CASSLDRALDEQYF

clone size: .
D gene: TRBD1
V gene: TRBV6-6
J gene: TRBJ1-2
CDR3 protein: CAIIGTGSGYTF

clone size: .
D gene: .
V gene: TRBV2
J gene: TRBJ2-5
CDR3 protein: CASSDGLVQYF

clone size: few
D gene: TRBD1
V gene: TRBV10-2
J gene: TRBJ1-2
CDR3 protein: CASSPDRGHGYTF

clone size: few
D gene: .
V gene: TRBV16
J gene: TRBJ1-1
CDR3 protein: CASSPGRTNTEAFF

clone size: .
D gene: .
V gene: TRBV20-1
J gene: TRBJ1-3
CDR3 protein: CSARRGEGMRNTIYF

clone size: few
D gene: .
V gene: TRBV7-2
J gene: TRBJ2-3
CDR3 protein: CASSLINTDTQYF

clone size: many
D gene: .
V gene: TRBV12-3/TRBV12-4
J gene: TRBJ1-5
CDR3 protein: CASSLGHGGGNQPQHF

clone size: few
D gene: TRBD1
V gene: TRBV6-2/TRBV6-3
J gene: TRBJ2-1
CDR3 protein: CASSYVRDRVDDEQFF

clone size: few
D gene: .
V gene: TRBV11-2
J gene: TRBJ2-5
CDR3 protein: CASSLWGGAQETQYF

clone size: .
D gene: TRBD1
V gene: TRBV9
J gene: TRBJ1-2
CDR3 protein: CASSGEDREGYYGYTF

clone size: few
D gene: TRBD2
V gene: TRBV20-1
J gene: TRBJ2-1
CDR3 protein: CSARVAGEVDEQFF

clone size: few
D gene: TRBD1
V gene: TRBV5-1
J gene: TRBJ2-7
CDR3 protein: CASSSEGTVGYEQYF

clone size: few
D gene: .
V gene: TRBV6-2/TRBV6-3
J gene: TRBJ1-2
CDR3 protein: CASSYGTVHYGYTF

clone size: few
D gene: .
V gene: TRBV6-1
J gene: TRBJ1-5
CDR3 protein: CASSGTLYSNQPQHF

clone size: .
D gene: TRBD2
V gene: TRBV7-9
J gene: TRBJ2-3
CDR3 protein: CASSSAAGGPVTDTQYF

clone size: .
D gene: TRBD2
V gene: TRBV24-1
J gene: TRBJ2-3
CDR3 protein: CATSDWSGGSTDTQYF

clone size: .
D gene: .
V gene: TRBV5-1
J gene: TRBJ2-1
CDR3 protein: CASSFLERVSSYNEQFF

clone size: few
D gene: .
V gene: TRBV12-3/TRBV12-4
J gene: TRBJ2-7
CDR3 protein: CASSPSDEQYF

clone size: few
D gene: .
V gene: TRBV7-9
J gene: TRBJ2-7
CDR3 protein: CASSPSSYYEQYF

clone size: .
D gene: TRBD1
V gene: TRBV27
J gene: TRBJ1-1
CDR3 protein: CASSKGTGAQAFF

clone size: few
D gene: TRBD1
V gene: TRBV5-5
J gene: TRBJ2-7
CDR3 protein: CASSLTGASSYEQYF

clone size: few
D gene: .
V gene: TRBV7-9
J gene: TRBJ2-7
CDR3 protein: CASSWGDYEQYF

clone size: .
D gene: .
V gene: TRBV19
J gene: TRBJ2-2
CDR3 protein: CASSISPASLTGELFF